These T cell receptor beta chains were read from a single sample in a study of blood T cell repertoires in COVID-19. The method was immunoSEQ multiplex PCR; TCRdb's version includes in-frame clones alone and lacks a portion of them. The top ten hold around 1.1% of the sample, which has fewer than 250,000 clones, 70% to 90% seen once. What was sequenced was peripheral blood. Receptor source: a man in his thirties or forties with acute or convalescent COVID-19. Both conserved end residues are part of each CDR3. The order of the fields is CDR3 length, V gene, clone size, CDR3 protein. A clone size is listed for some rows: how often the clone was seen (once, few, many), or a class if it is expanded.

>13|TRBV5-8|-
CASSTWTAYGYTF
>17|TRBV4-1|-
CASSQEVSRGGYNEQFF
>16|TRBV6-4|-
CATNSQKNANNYGYTF
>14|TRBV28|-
CASSFVAEIWPQHF
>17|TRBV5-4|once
CASTKRTSGESTDTQYF
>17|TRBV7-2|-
CASSAQAGRGGNTEAFF
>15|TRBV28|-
CASSLGTGSTDTQYF
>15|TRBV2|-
CASSPGLAHTGELFF
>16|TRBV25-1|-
CASSEAGTVILDEQFF
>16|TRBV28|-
CASSGVAGRNTGELFF
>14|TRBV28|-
CASKRGGLVNEQFF
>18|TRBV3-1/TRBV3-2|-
CASSQAGLAGGRVGTQYF
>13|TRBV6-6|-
CASSPQGNSPLHF
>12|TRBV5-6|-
CASSLIEAEAFF
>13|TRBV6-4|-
CASSRGVGETQYF
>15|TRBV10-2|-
CASSELAGTVGELFF
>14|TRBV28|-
CASSLFPSAYEQYF
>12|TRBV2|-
CASTRGADTQYF
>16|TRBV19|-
CASSIAGVAGANVLTF
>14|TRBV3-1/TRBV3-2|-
CASSQARVREKLFF
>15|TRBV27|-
CASSLSGQGNYEQYF
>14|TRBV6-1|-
CASSEGQGLGEQYF
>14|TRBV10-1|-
CASSESRRGREQYF
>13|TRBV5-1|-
CASSFDRGYEQYF
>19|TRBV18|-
CASSPPRNGTRNSNQPQHF
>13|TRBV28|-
CASSFRFQSEQFF
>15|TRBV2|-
CASTFRWTGQETQYF
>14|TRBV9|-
CASSARTYGGELFF
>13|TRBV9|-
CASSELETGELFF
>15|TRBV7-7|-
CASSLLGGTTDTQYF
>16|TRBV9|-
CASSGTTGGIADTQYF
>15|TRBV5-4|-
CASSFTLAGVGELFF
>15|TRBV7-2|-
CASSGDGQGYQPQHF
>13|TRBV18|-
CASSTGKGQPQHF
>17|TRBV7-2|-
CASSQRGMGGGGQPQHF